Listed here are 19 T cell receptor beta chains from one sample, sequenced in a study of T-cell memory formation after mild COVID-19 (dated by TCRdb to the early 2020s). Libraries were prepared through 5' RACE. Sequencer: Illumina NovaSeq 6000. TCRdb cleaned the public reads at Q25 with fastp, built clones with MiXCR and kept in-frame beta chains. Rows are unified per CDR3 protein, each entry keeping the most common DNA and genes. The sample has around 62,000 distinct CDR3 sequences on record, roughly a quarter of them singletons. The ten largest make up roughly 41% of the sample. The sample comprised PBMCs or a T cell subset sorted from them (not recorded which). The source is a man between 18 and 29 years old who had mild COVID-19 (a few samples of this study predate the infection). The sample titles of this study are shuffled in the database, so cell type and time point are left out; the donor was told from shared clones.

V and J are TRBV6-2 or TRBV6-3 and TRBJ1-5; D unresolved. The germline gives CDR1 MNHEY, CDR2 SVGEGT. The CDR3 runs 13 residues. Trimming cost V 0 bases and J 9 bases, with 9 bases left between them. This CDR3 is CASSYSGLRPQHF. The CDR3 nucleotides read TGTGCCAGCAGTTACTCAGGCCTGAGGCCCCAGCATTTT.

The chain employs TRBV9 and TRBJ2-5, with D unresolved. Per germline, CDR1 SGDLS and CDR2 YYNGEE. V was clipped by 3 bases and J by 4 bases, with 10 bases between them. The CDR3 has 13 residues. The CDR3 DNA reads TGTGCCAGCAGCGATCGGACCTCAGAGACCCAGTACTTC. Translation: CASSDRTSETQYF.

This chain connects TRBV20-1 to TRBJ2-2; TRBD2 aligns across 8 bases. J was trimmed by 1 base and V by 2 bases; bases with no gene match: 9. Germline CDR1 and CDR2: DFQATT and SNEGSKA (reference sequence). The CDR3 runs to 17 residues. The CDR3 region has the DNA TGCAGTGCTAGAATCAAAGGACTAGCAGAGAACACCGGGGAGCTGTTTTTT. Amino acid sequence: CSARIKGLAENTGELFF.

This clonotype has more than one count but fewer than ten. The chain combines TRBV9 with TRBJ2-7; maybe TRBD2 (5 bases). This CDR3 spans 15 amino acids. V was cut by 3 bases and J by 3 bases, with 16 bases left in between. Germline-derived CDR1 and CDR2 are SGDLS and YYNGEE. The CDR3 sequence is CASSAPGVGHYEQYF. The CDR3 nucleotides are TGTGCCAGCAGCGCCCCCGGGGTGGGCCACTACGAGCAGTACTTC.

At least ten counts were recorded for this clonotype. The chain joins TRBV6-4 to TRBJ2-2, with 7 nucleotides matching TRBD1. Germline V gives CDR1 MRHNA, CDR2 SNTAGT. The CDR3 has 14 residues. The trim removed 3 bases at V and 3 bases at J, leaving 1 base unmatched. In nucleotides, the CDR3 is TGTGCCAGCAGTGATGGGACAGACACCGGGGAGCTGTTTTTT. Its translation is CASSDGTDTGELFF.

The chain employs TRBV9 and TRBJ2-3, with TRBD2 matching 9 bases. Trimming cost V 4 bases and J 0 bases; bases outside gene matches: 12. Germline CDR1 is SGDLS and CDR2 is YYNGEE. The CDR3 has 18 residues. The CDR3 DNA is TGTGCCAGCAGCATGACTAGCGGAGCAACCACTAGCACAGATACGCAGTATTTT. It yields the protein CASSMTSGATTSTDTQYF. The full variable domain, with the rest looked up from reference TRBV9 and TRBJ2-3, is DSGVTQTPKHLITATGQRVTLRCSPRSGDLSVYWYQQSLDQGLQFLIQYYNGEERAKGNILERFSAQQFPDLHSELNLSSLELGDSALYFCASSMTSGATTSTDTQYFGPGTRLTVL.

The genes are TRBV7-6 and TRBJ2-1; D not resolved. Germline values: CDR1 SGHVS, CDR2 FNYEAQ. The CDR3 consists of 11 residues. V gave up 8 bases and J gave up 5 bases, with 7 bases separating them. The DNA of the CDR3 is TGTGCCAGCGGGGATAACAATGAGCAGTTCTTC. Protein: CASGDNNEQFF. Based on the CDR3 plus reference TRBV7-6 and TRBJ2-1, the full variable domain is GAGVSQSPRYKVTKRGQDVALRCDPISGHVSLYWYRQALGQGPEFLTYFNYEAQQDKSGLPNDRFSAERPEGSISTLTIQRTEQRDSAMYRCASGDNNEQFFGPGTRLTVL.

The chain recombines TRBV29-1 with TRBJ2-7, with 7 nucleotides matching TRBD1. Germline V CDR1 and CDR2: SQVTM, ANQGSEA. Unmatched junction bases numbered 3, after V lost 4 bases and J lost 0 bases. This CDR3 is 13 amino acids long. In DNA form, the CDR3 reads TGCAGCGTTGTCACAGGGGCCTCCTACGAGCAGTACTTC. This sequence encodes CSVVTGASYEQYF.

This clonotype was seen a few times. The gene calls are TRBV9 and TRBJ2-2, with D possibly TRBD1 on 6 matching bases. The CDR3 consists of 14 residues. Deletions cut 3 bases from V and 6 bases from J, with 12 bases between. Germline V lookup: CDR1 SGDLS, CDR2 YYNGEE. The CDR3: CASSATGFSGELFF. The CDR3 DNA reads TGTGCCAGCAGCGCAACAGGGTTTTCCGGGGAGCTGTTTTTT.

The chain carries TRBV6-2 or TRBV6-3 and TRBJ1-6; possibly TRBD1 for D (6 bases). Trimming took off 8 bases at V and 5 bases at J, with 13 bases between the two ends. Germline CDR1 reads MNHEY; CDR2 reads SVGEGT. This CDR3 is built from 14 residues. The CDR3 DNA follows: TGTGCCAGCCGCCAGGACAGAGATAATTCACCCCTCCACTTT. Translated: CASRQDRDNSPLHF.

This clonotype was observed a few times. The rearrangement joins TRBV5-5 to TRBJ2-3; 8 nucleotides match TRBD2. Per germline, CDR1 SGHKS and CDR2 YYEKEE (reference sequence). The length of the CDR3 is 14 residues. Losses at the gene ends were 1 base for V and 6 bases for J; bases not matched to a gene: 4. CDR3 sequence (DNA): TGTGCCAGCAGCTTGAGCGGGGGCCACGATACGCAGTATTTT. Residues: CASSLSGGHDTQYF.

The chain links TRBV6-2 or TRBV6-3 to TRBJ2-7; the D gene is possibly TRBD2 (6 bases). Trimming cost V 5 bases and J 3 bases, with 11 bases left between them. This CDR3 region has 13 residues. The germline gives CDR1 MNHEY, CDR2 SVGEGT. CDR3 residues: CASSPGTGYEQYV. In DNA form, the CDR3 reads TGTGCCAGCAGTCCCGGGACTGGCTACGAGCAGTACGTC.

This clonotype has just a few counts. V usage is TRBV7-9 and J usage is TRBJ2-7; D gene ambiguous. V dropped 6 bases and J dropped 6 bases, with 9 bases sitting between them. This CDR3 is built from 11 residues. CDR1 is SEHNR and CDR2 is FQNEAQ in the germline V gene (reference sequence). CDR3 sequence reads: CASRDGFEQYF. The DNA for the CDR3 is TGTGCCAGCAGGGATGGGTTCGAGCAGTACTTC.

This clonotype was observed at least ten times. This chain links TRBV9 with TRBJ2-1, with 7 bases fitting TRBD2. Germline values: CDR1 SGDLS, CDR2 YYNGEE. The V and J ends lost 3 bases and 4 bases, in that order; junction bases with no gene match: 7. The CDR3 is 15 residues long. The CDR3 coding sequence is TGTGCCAGCAGCGCCGGACTAGAGCTGTACAATGAGCAGTTCTTC. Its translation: CASSAGLELYNEQFF. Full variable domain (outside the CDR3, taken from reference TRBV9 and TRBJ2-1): DSGVTQTPKHLITATGQRVTLRCSPRSGDLSVYWYQQSLDQGLQFLIQYYNGEERAKGNILERFSAQQFPDLHSELNLSSLELGDSALYFCASSAGLELYNEQFFGPGTRLTVL.

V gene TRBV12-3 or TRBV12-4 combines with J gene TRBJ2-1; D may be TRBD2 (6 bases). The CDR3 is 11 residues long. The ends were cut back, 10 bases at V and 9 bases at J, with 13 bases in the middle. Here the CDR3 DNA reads TGTGCCATTGGTAGCGGAGGTGAGCAGTTCTTC. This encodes CAIGSGGEQFF.

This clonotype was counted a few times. CDR3 in amino acids: CASSLEKLAPETQYF. For the CDR3, the DNA is TGTGCCAGCAGCTTAGAAAAGCTAGCCCCAGAGACCCAGTACTTC. The chain carries TRBV11-2 and TRBJ2-5, with D possibly being TRBD2 (5 bases). In germline, CDR1 is SGHAT, CDR2 FQNNGV. This CDR3 has 15 residues. V gave up 0 bases and J gave up 4 bases, with 12 bases separating them.

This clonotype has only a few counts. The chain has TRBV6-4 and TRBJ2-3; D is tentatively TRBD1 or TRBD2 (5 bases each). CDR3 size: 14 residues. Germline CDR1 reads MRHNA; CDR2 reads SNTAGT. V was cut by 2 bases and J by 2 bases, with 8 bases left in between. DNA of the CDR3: TGTGCCAGCAGTGACCGGGGCGACACAGATACGCAGTATTTT. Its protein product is CASSDRGDTDTQYF.

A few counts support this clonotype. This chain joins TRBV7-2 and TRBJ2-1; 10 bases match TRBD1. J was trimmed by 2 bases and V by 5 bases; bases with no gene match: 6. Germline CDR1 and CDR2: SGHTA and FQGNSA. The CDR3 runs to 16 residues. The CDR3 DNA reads TGTGCCAGCAGCATAGGACAGGGGGGGGCCTACAATGAGCAGTTCTTC. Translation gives CASSIGQGGAYNEQFF.

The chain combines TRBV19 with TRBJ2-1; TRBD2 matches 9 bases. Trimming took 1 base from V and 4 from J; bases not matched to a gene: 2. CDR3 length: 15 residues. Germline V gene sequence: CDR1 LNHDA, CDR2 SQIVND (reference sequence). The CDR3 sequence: CASSIVTSGYNEQFF. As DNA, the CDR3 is TGTGCCAGTAGTATAGTTACTAGCGGGTACAATGAGCAGTTCTTC.